This T cell receptor (beta chain) derives from a study of vaccination and CD4 T cells after COVID-19. Across the study: Cells were stimulated with overlapping spike peptides from SARS-CoV-2, HCoV-NL63, HCoV-OC43 and HCoV-229E. Study-level results: Data came from relatively few convalescent patients and lacked early post-infection timepoints.

CD4+ T cells that had been cultured provided DNA sequenced with the Oncomine TCR Beta short-read assay. TCRdb independently ran MiXCR on the PCR reads; one entry per CDR3 protein. The sample includes over 15,000 distinct CDR3 sequences, around half of them seen just once. This CDR3 is 15 amino acids long. Germline CDR1 and CDR2: SGHVS and FNYEAQ. Trimming took 5 bases from V and 4 from J, leaving 17 bases between them. Treatment denoted: roughly 10-day PBMC culture with coronavirus spike peptide pools or control peptides (ViraFEST assay). ViraFEST expanded antigen-specific T cells with peptide pools, then sequenced TCRs. The PCR-positive dates, March through December 2020, came before the US Alpha, Beta and Delta variants. As concerns this clonotype: Its antigen is currently unknown.

Sequencing used CD4+ T cells from blood, cultured in vitro. The receptor comes from a human donor who had recovered from COVID-19. V is TRBV7-6 and J is TRBJ1-1, with a weak D call TRBD1 (6 bases). In nucleotides, the CDR3 is TGTGCCAGCAGCGCTCAGTGGGGGGCGAGCACTGAAGCTTTCTTT. Protein: CASSAQWGASTEAFF.